This T cell receptor (beta chain) appears in the sequencing data of a study of beta chain features in type 1 diabetes (dated by TCRdb to the late 2010s). About the investigation overall: Mean age, gender distribution, total cell number and subset yield were not different between patients and healthy donors. Across all samples, some 99 million sorted cells were examined, and cell number per subset correlated strongly with RNA yield. The study compared the TCRB repertoires of sorted circulating CD4+ T cell subsets in recently diagnosed type 1 diabetes patients with those in matched healthy donors. Naive and central memory subsets were obtained from all 28 donors, but regulatory and stem cell-like memory subsets were isolated from only 8 patients and roughly eight healthy donors.

Each donor gave one peripheral blood draw, averaging roughly 120 mL, which was collected into heparinised tubes. Using a panel that included CD45RO, CCR7, CD25, CD127, CD95 and CD27, naive, central memory, regulatory and stem cell-like memory CD4+ T cells were sorted on a BD FACSAria II. Every sorted population had a purity above 98%. PBMCs were isolated immediately by Lymphoprep density gradient centrifugation and stained directly without culture. So that batch effects would be minimized, each experiment stained and sorted samples in pairs, pairing one healthy donor with one patient. The full study reports these points: HLA sub-analyses involved small numbers of individuals, so any influence of HLA type on TCRB rearrangement remained unresolved. Naive, central memory and regulatory TCRB repertoires appeared to be more alike among patients than among healthy donors. A moderate but significant shortening of TCRB CDR3 length was observed in type 1 diabetes patients in all four CD4+ subsets. Patients with type 1 diabetes made fewer insertions and deleted more nucleotides at VDJ recombination sites, implying thymic rearrangement abnormalities. PCR might favor shorter templates, but patient and control samples were amplified and corrected together, so any skew would affect both groups equally. Because cDNA was sequenced instead of genomic DNA, activated cells with high expression could be over-represented, although the groups did not differ in activation or CD3 levels.

The entire amount of isolated RNA was reverse transcribed using the High Capacity cDNA Reverse Transcription Kit, so the sequenced TCRB transcripts were expressed ones. Deep immunoSEQ sequencing was performed on naive, central memory and regulatory T cell samples, with an average of approximately 4 million total reads per sample. Sorted cells were lysed in RLT buffer, and RNA was extracted using DNase-treated RNeasy Micro or Mini kits according to cell number. Each cell subset was processed separately to prevent cross-contamination, with patient and healthy donor samples processed together. Using the immunoSEQ multiplex PCR, TCRB sequences were amplified from cDNA into 87-bp fragments spanning the CDR3 region. The amplicons were sequenced using the Illumina HiSeq platform. Concerning the study's data processing: PCR bias was computationally corrected using synthetic template baselines, reads within Hamming distance 2 were collapsed, and singletons that could not be merged were discarded. By aligning reads against IMGT, V, D and J genes, CDR3 length, and insertions or deletions at six rearrangement sites were assigned. Within each subset, clonotype counts were normalized to sorted cell number, and only after that were true diversity and Gini coefficients computed with the tcR R package. The overlap coefficient, calculated on TCRB nucleotide sequences, was used to measure repertoire sharing. Out-of-frame TCRB sequences from naive cells were analyzed to stand in for the pre-selection repertoire. TCRdb re-hosts the immuneACCESS table, in-frame sequences only. Its copies lack some clones; in the studies checked, an unresolved V gene accounts for under half of them, and the cause for the rest is not known. V and J calls and clone size are copied from that table; D and trimming were computed from the DNA. The sample includes hundreds of thousands of clones, with roughly an eighth observed a single time. The top ten clones comprise 0.035% to 0.045% of the sample.

From the germline V gene, CDR1 is MDHEN and CDR2 is SYDVKM. The CDR3 runs 13 amino acids, cysteine and phenylalanine included. Just CDR3 DNA is preserved here, 39 bases in frame from base 1. V and J lose 7 bases and 4 bases, and a span of 14 bases separates them. As concerns this clone: What antigen it recognizes has not been identified. No per-base quality is available; no much larger clone lies one base away.

This chain is built from TRBV28 and TRBJ2-7; a confident D gene designation cannot be given. The specimen sequenced was naive CD4+ T cells from blood. The cell subset or site label, read with the paper, signifies: true naive CD4+ T cells. This TCR came from a man younger than 30 with type 1 diabetes. The CDR3 in this case is CASTTPRLYEQYF. At the DNA level, the sequence is TGTGCCAGCACCACACCACGCCTTTACGAGCAGTACTTC.